What follows are 24 T cell receptor beta chains derived from one specimen sequenced in a study of T cells in Graves' hyperthyroidism and ophthalmopathy (dated by TCRdb to between 2018 and 2020). The library was obtained by multiplex PCR. Instrument used: Illumina HiSeq 2000. The TCR beta CDR3 regions were amplified from RNA transcripts. The TCR CDR3 was subjected to a first round of RT-PCR using the HTBI primer set and the Qiagen OneStep RT-PCR kit. In TCRdb, the public reads were trimmed at Q25 with fastp and aligned with MiXCR, with productive beta chains retained. Each entry merges the rows of one CDR3 protein and shows their most common DNA and genes. This sample gives 300,000 to 500,000 distinct CDR3 sequences in total; 15% of them show up just once. The ten largest clones add up to 32% of the sample. The sequencing sample was made of blood. The receptor set was obtained from a woman in her twenties or thirties with Graves' hyperthyroidism.

The chain is built from TRBV5-4 and TRBJ1-2; tentative D call: TRBD1 (5 bases). In germline, CDR1 is SGHNT, CDR2 YYREEE (reference sequence). There are 16 residues in the CDR3. The V end was cut by 4 bases, the J end by 8 bases, with 24 bases between. The CDR3 nucleotides are TGTGCCAGCAGCGTAAACCCGGGAGCCGGGTGGGACGGCTACACCTTC. As protein: CASSVNPGAGWDGYTF. Combining the CDR3 with reference TRBV5-4 and TRBJ1-2 gives the whole variable domain ETGVTQSPTHLIKTRGQQVTLRCSSQSGHNTVSWYQQALGQGPQFIFQYYREEENGRGNFPPRFSGLQFPNYSSELNVNALELDDSALYLCASSVNPGAGWDGYTFGSGTRLTVV.

This clonotype was seen ten or more times. The CDR3 DNA follows: TGTGCCAGCAGCCTATGGACAGGACTTAACTATGGCTACACCTTC. Its protein is CASSLWTGLNYGYTF. The rearrangement joins TRBV3-1 to TRBJ1-2; TRBD1 matches 7 bases. The length of the CDR3 is 15 residues. The germline V gene has CDR1 LGHDT and CDR2 YNNKEL (reference sequence). V lost 4 bases to trimming and J lost 1 base; unmatched junction nucleotides: 6.

The CDR3 bases are TGCAGTGCTAGAGAAGGGACAGATAGCAATCAGCCCCAGCATTTT. It encodes CSAREGTDSNQPQHF. V gene TRBV20-1 combines with J gene TRBJ1-5, with 7 bases aligning to TRBD1. V lost 0 bases, J lost 0 bases, and 2 bases stayed unmatched. The CDR3 spans 15 residues. Germline V gives CDR1 DFQATT, CDR2 SNEGSKA (reference sequence).

Comment on this clonotype: The junction departs from the called germline gene at one end, perhaps through a read error. This CDR3 reads CASTLLAGGPNEQSF. CDR3 sequence (DNA): TGTGCCAGCACCCTTTTGGCGGGAGGGCCCAATGAGCAGTCCTTC. The chain uses TRBV12-3 or TRBV12-4 and TRBJ2-1, with TRBD2 matching 9 bases. This CDR3 is 15 amino acids long.

The CDR3 sequence: CASSQDTGKDQPQHF. Here the CDR3 DNA reads TGTGCCAGCAGCCAAGACACAGGGAAGGATCAGCCCCAGCATTTT. The V and J genes are TRBV4-2 and TRBJ1-5; tentative D call: TRBD1 (6 bases). CDR3 size: 15 residues. The V gene lost 0 bases and the J gene lost 5 bases, with 11 bases spanning the gap. Germline CDR1 reads LGHNA; CDR2 reads YNFKEQ.

This clonotype has a count of ten or more. V is TRBV30 and J is TRBJ2-5, with no clear D. The CDR3 totals 11 residues. The germline V gene has CDR1 GTSNPN and CDR2 SVGIG (reference sequence). V dropped 5 bases and J dropped 7 bases, with 11 bases sitting between them. Written as DNA, the CDR3 is TGTGCCTGGGACCGAGAAAGGACCCAGTACTTC. This sequence encodes CAWDRERTQYF.

Many counts were recorded for this clonotype. The rearrangement joins TRBV28 to TRBJ2-1; 7 nucleotides agree with TRBD2. The germline V gene encodes CDR1 MDHEN and CDR2 SYDVKM. This CDR3 region has 15 residues. The junction had 6 bases not matched to a gene; V was cut back by 7 bases and J by 0 bases. The CDR3 protein is CASTTGLRSYNEQFF. The CDR3 nucleotides read TGTGCCAGCACAACGGGACTACGCTCCTACAATGAGCAGTTCTTC.

This clonotype is a singleton in its sample. The genes are TRBV10-3 and TRBJ2-7, with D perhaps matching TRBD1 or TRBD2 (5 bases each). The CDR3 sequence is 13 residues long. Trimming removed 8 bases from V and 0 bases from J, with 11 bases in between. Looked up from germline, CDR1 is ENHRY and CDR2 is SYGVKD. CDR3 in DNA: TGTGCCATCTCCTCTGGGACCTCCTACGAGCAGTACTTC. Its translation: CAISSGTSYEQYF.

In its sample, this clonotype was seen many times. The chain joins TRBV30 to TRBJ1-1; D is perhaps TRBD1 (6 bases). The CDR3 spans 13 residues. Looked up from germline, CDR1 is GTSNPN and CDR2 is SVGIG (reference sequence). V was clipped by 5 bases and J by 0 bases, with 10 bases between them. CDR3 in DNA: TGTGCCTGGGACAGGCACATGAACACTGAAGCTTTCTTT. Protein: CAWDRHMNTEAFF. Filled out from reference TRBV30 and TRBJ1-1, the complete variable domain reads SQTIHQWPATLVQPVGSPLSLECTVEGTSNPNLYWYRQAAGRGLQLLFYSVGIGQISSEVPQNLSASRPQDRQFILSSKKLLLSDSGFYLCAWDRHMNTEAFFGQGTRLTVV.

This clonotype has a count of ten or more. The chain combines TRBV3-1 with TRBJ1-1; D uncertain. This CDR3 is built from 13 residues. Germline lookup yields CDR1 LGHDT and CDR2 YNNKEL (reference sequence). Trimming stripped 2 bases from V and 3 bases from J, with 7 bases between. CDR3 DNA sequence: TGTGCCAGCAGCCAATTACCGGACACTGAAGCTTTCTTT. It specifies CASSQLPDTEAFF.

This clonotype was found a few times. This chain connects TRBV11-2 to TRBJ2-4; D is unclear. Germline-derived CDR1 and CDR2 are SGHAT and FQNNGV. V dropped 3 bases and J dropped 12 bases, with 18 bases sitting between them. This CDR3 has 14 amino acids. The CDR3 region has the DNA TGTGCCAGCAGCTTTAGTAGTCGTAGATCTGATCAGTACTTC. This translates into CASSFSSRRSDQYF.

This clonotype was seen ten or more times. The V gene is TRBV5-1, the J gene TRBJ1-2, with a tentative D call TRBD1 (5 bases). CDR1 and CDR2 from the germline V gene are SGHRS and YFSETQ. This CDR3 is 13 amino acids long. The V end lost 4 bases, the J end lost 4 bases, and 11 bases lay between the germline ends. CDR3 sequence: CASSLGTAYGYTF. The CDR3 DNA reads TGCGCCAGCAGCCTGGGGACTGCCTATGGCTACACCTTC.

This clonotype has ten or more counts. The gene calls are TRBV2 and TRBJ2-7, with D perhaps TRBD1 (6 bases). The CDR3 runs 11 residues. Per the germline V gene, CDR1 is SNHLY and CDR2 is FYNNEI. The V end lost 10 bases, the J end lost 3 bases, and 10 bases lay between the germline ends. This CDR3 reads CATGQIYEQYF. DNA of the CDR3: TGTGCCACCGGACAGATCTACGAGCAGTACTTC.

The table lists this clonotype with many counts. The chain carries TRBV5-1 and TRBJ2-4; D possibly corresponds to TRBD1 (5 bases). Germline CDR1 and CDR2: SGHRS and YFSETQ. V was pared by 1 base and J by 12 bases, with 14 bases between. There are 13 residues in the CDR3. The CDR3 DNA sequence: TGCGCCAGCAGCTTGACAGGCCGGCAGGGTCAGTACTTC. Amino acid sequence: CASSLTGRQGQYF. The full variable domain, rest sourced from reference TRBV5-1 and TRBJ2-4, is KAGVTQTPRYLIKTRGQQVTLSCSPISGHRSVSWYQQTPGQGLQFLFEYFSETQRNKGNFPGRFSGRQFSNSRSEMNVSTLELGDSALYLCASSLTGRQGQYFGAGTRLSVL.

This clonotype was detected many times. V is TRBV20-1 and J is TRBJ2-3; 11 bases are shared with TRBD2. Germline assignment: CDR1 DFQATT and CDR2 SNEGSKA (reference sequence). V dropped 2 bases and J dropped 7; count of bases not matched to a gene: 8. The CDR3 totals 15 residues. Here the CDR3 reads CSARSLAGGGYTQYF. DNA for the CDR3: TGCAGTGCTAGAAGCCTAGCGGGAGGTGGATATACGCAGTATTTT.

This clonotype showed up many times. This chain connects TRBV20-1 to TRBJ2-1, with a possible D match to TRBD2 (6 bases). CDR1 is DFQATT and CDR2 is SNEGSKA in the germline V gene (reference sequence). CDR3 length equals 13 residues. V lost 6 bases and J 4 bases, leaving 13 bases between the germline ends. CDR3 in amino acids: CSASGDRYNEQFF. The CDR3 bases are TGCAGTGCGTCGGGAGATAGGTACAATGAGCAGTTCTTC.

This clonotype was counted only a few times. This chain uses TRBV7-6 with TRBJ2-2, with TRBD1 identical over 11 bases. Germline CDR1 is SGHVS and CDR2 is FNYEAQ. The CDR3 sequence is 15 residues long. Trimming cost V 10 bases and J 7 bases; bases outside gene matches: 11. In nucleotides, the CDR3 is TGTGCCACTCTCCGGGGGGACAGGGGGAACGGGGAGCTGTTTTTT. Amino acids: CATLRGDRGNGELFF. The variable domain in full, with the rest retrieved from reference TRBV7-6 and TRBJ2-2, is GAGVSQSPRYKVTKRGQDVALRCDPISGHVSLYWYRQALGQGPEFLTYFNYEAQQDKSGLPNDRFSAERPEGSISTLTIQRTEQRDSAMYRCATLRGDRGNGELFFGEGSRLTVL.

At least ten counts were recorded for this clonotype. This chain connects TRBV6-5 to TRBJ2-5; 10 nucleotides agree with TRBD1. Looked up from germline, CDR1 is MNHEY and CDR2 is SVGAGI. This CDR3 is 16 amino acids long. The V gene end was trimmed by 0 bases and the J gene end by 5 bases; junction bases not matched to a gene: 6. The CDR3 DNA is TGTGCCAGCAGTTACTCTTTGGGACAGGGGTGGGAGACCCAGTACTTC. It codes for CASSYSLGQGWETQYF.

This clonotype was counted many times. The V gene is TRBV30, the J gene TRBJ2-3; D gene ambiguous. V lost 0 bases to trimming and J lost 4 bases, with 8 bases between them. Germline loops: CDR1 GTSNPN, CDR2 SVGIG (reference sequence). This CDR3 has 13 amino acids. The CDR3 nucleotides read TGTGCCTGGAGTGTGACGTTCGCAGATACGCAGTATTTT. Translating it yields CAWSVTFADTQYF.

This clonotype came up many times. This chain links TRBV3-1 with TRBJ2-5, with TRBD2 matching over 10 bases. This CDR3 contains 14 residues. The V and J ends lost 4 bases and 2 bases, in that order; junction bases with no gene match: 1. Germline CDR1 and CDR2: LGHDT and YNNKEL (reference sequence). Written as DNA, the CDR3 is TGTGCCAGCAGCCGAGCGGGAGGGCAAGAGACCCAGTACTTC. This translates into CASSRAGGQETQYF.

The gene calls are TRBV12-3 or TRBV12-4 and TRBJ1-6, with 7 bases identical to TRBD1. V lost 7 bases to trimming and J lost 4 bases; unmatched junction nucleotides: 7. CDR3 length: 15 amino acids. Here the CDR3 reads CASTVGTEYNSPLHF. CDR3 sequence (DNA): TGTGCCAGCACGGTCGGGACAGAGTATAATTCACCCCTCCACTTT.

This chain uses TRBV5-6 with TRBJ2-3; D unclear. Trimming removed 0 bases from V and 3 bases from J, with 11 bases in between. The CDR3 is made up of 15 amino acids. The germline V gene encodes CDR1 SGHDT and CDR2 YYEEEE. CDR3 nucleotides: TGTGCCAGCAGCTTGGGAGGCATTTCGACAGATACGCAGTATTTT. Translation gives CASSLGGISTDTQYF.

This clonotype was seen at least ten times. The chain joins TRBV20-1 to TRBJ2-3, with 11 positions matching TRBD2. The CDR3 loop spans 15 amino acids. CDR1 is DFQATT, CDR2 SNEGSKA, per germline (reference sequence). Trimming removed 6 bases from V and 0 bases from J; junction bases left unmatched: 5. CDR3 in DNA: TGCAGTGCCCCGGGACTAGCGGCCAGCACAGATACGCAGTATTTT. Its protein is CSAPGLAASTDTQYF.

Details on this clonotype: Given a much more abundant clone one base away, this may be a read error. The chain recombines TRBV7-3 with TRBJ2-3, with TRBD2 as a possible D gene (7 bases). Trimming removed 5 bases at V and 2 bases at J, with 17 bases between. The length of the CDR3 is 16 residues. CDR1 SGHTA and CDR2 FQGTGA come from the germline V gene. The DNA for the CDR3 is TGTGCCAGCAGCCTAGGGGGGGGTCATCCCACAGATACGCAGTATTTT. Protein sequence: CASSLGGGHPTDTQYF.